This T cell receptor (beta chain) stems from a study of post-analysis software for immune sequencing data (dated by TCRdb to the mid-2010s). With regard to the full study: Disease courses on record covered relapsing-remitting, secondary progressive and progressive-relapsing multiple sclerosis, though some patients had no subtype annotation. The patient repertoires were compared against about a dozen previously published healthy control repertoires obtained from donors aged about 6 to 26 years. A subset of samples was prepared in parallel using single-end sample barcoding, then pooled and co-amplified after Illumina adapter ligation. What the authors observed across the whole study: Direct clustering with F measure revealed strong co-clustering of samples prepared in the same batch, which led to a batch-effect correction. The control group was slightly older than the multiple sclerosis patient group. Significantly lower normalized Chao1 diversity was found in multiple sclerosis patients than in controls, suggesting substantial peripheral T-cell clonal expansion. Patients showed significantly higher frequencies than controls for roughly five TRBV segments, among them TRBV5-6, TRBV5-1 and TRBV20-1.

Libraries came from PCR. The sequencer was an Illumina HiSeq 2500. To reduce PCR and sequencing biases, unique molecular identifiers were built into the TCR beta cDNA libraries. Every 1 to 10 million input T cells yielded 500,000 or so cDNA molecules, meaning each molecule approximated one T cell. The patient libraries were prepared and sequenced using the same protocol as the earlier healthy control dataset. Within a given batch, samples were prepared together, multiplexed and sequenced on the same HiSeq lane. On the study's bioinformatics: MIGEC handled the raw barcoded reads, throwing out single-read molecular identifier groups before consensus assembly and CDR3 extraction. VDJtools was used for post-analysis of the clonotype tables, and diversity was normalized by down-sampling every dataset to the size of the smallest sample. Repertoire overlap clustering matched CDR3 amino acid but not nucleotide sequences to correct batch-related cross-sample contamination. Starting from the raw public reads, TCRdb applied fastp trimming at Q25, assembled clones with MiXCR and retained in-frame beta chains. CDR3 protein sequences are deduplicated, and each keeps its most common genes and DNA. These V and J calls originate from TCRdb's pipeline instead of the authors' own analysis. The table for this sample lists around 500,000 distinct CDR3 sequences; approximately 34% of them were counted only once. The leading ten clones occupy under 7% of the sample.

Inclusive of the bounding cysteine and phenylalanine, the CDR3 is 14 residues long. Of the read, only the CDR3 DNA is kept; its 42 bases are in frame from base 1. V drops 3 bases and J drops 4 bases, leaving 15 bases in between. The germline V gene (reference sequence) provides CDR1 DFQATT and CDR2 SNEGSKA. As concerns this clonotype: It has no known antigen specificity. Base qualities are missing; no much larger clone stands one base away.

To demonstrate the VDJtools post-analysis software, TCR beta repertoires were profiled from the peripheral blood of roughly 12 young patients with multiple sclerosis. The multiple sclerosis patients were children and adolescents ranging in age from about 6 to 16 years. The receptor was isolated from a girl aged 2-17 years with multiple sclerosis. Sequencing input: blood. The sequence is built from TRBV20-1 and TRBJ2-5, and the D gene may be TRBD2, 6 bases matching. Here the CDR3 is given as CSASAGLLGETQYF. The sequenced DNA: TGCAGTGCTAGCGCGGGGTTATTGGGAGAGACCCAGTACTTC.